The clone carrying this T cell receptor (beta chain) has just one count. What it recognizes is unknown. The sample comes from a study of cytomegalovirus exposure and HLA in healthy donors. Background on the study: An early release of data contained some 80 million unique TCRs, which came from HLA-typed donors. Findings and caveats of the study: One later analysis reportedly identified an Asian-associated ancestry cluster that showed fewer N-insertions than the roughly 640-donor mean. The investigators catalogued 164 TCR beta chains as cytomegalovirus-associated. In a later analysis, 16,951 TCR beta sequences were associated with HLA alleles at 0.05 false discovery rate.

Germline CDR1 and CDR2: SQVTM and ANQGSEA. The V end lost 4 bases, the J end lost 2 bases, and 10 bases lay between the germline ends. The CDR3 spans 13 residues. PCR employed 60 Vbeta and 13 Jbeta primers. Sequencing was performed with immunoSEQ multiplex PCR; in TCRdb, only in-frame clones are kept and a portion is missing. The sample holds under 200,000 clones, roughly 80% seen once. The origin of this receptor is a woman between 18 and 29 years old in good health and CMV-seronegative. V and J are TRBV29-1 and TRBJ2-3; maybe TRBD1 (6 bases). Sequenced material: PBMCs. The CDR3 DNA reads as TGCAGCGTTGTACAGGGTTACACAGATACGCAGTATTTT. This gives the protein CSVVQGYTDTQYF.